A single sample is the source of the 20 T cell receptor beta chains below, sequenced in a study of CXCR3-negative and CXCR3-positive naive CD8 T cells (dated by TCRdb to between 2017 and 2020). Sequencing was performed on a NextSeq 550. The Human TCR Profiling Kit (MiLaboratory) was used to prepare UMI-labeled 5' RACE TRB cDNA libraries. TCRdb reprocessed the reads, and each CDR3 protein sequence is entered once, without DNA. The table for this sample records 45,000 to 60,000 distinct CDR3 sequences. Of the sample, about 0.42% falls within the top ten clones. Sequenced material: naive CXCR3- CD8+ T cells from blood. This specimen's cell subset or site label, interpreted: CD45RO-CCR7+CD27+CD95- naive CD8+ T cells lacking CXCR3 (TNR3-). Every receptor here comes from a human donor in good health. Some clones in this sample may be carry-over from other donors' samples.

This chain joins TRBV5-4 and TRBJ2-1; without DNA, the TCRdb call of TRBD1 cannot be checked. Germline values: CDR1 SGHNT, CDR2 YYREEE (reference sequence). CDR3 length: 18 amino acids. The CDR3 spells CASSFSWVGTGSYNEQFF.

The J gene is TRBJ2-3, the V gene TRBV28. Germline lookup yields CDR1 MDHEN and CDR2 SYDVKM. The CDR3 runs to 15 residues. This CDR3 is CASSLPRMGTDTQYF.

This chain uses TRBV28 with TRBJ2-7. From germline, CDR1 is MDHEN and CDR2 SYDVKM. The CDR3 covers 11 residues. The CDR3 loop is CASSANYEQYF.

This chain joins TRBV29-1 and TRBJ1-2. Germline assignment: CDR1 SQVTM and CDR2 ANQGSEA. The CDR3 runs to 16 residues. Here the CDR3 reads CSVDWGPVGYNYGYTF.

V and J are TRBV2 and TRBJ2-2. The CDR3 runs to 11 residues. Germline CDR1 and CDR2: SNHLY and FYNNEI. CDR3: CASRGTGELFF.

The chain links TRBV29-1 to TRBJ2-5; with no DNA, the TCRdb D assignment of TRBD2 cannot be verified. The CDR3 is made up of 18 amino acids. Germline V lookup: CDR1 SQVTM, CDR2 ANQGSEA. CDR3 loop: CSVEGSQLAGVYQETQYF.

The chain employs TRBV29-1 and TRBJ1-1. Germline CDR1 and CDR2: SQVTM and ANQGSEA. This CDR3 is 14 amino acids long. The CDR3 loop is CSVEVLERDTEAFF. Supplemented by reference TRBV29-1 and TRBJ1-1, the full variable domain reads SAVISQKPSRDICQRGTSLTIQCQVDSQVTMMFWYRQQPGQSLTLIATANQGSEATYESGFVIDKFPISRPNLTFSTLTVSNMSPEDSSIYLCSVEVLERDTEAFFGQGTRLTVV.

J is TRBJ2-7 and V is TRBV5-1; TCRdb's D call, TRBD2, is unchecked because there is no DNA. CDR3 length equals 14 residues. Germline assignment: CDR1 SGHRS and CDR2 YFSETQ. CDR3 amino acids: CASSWTSGAYEQYF.

J is TRBJ2-1 and V is TRBV2; TCRdb picks TRBD2, but there is no DNA to check that call. The germline CDR1 and CDR2 sequences are SNHLY and FYNNEI. The CDR3 loop spans 19 amino acids. CDR3 region: CASSITYSGGGEAYNEQFF.

The CDR3 is CASSSLQGASVYGYTF. The chain is built from TRBV7-9 and TRBJ1-2; the TCRdb D gene call, TRBD1, has no DNA to confirm it. This CDR3 region has 16 residues. Germline assignment: CDR1 SEHNR and CDR2 FQNEAQ (reference sequence).

This chain joins TRBV29-1 and TRBJ2-1; TCRdb reports TRBD1, a call that lacks DNA to check it against. The length of the CDR3 is 16 residues. Germline V CDR1 and CDR2: SQVTM, ANQGSEA. The CDR3 spells CSVEGTGARRWNEQFF.

V usage is TRBV5-6 and J usage is TRBJ2-7. The CDR3 runs 12 residues. Germline lookup yields CDR1 SGHDT and CDR2 YYEEEE. The CDR3 loop is CASSLESYEQYF.

The chain joins TRBV27 to TRBJ1-5; the TCRdb call, TRBD1, lacks DNA for checking. From germline, CDR1 is MNHEY and CDR2 SMNVEV (reference sequence). The CDR3 covers 12 residues. CDR3 sequence reads: CASTEGAGPQHF.

The rearrangement links TRBV29-1 to TRBJ2-3; TCRdb returns TRBD2, unconfirmable since there is no DNA. Germline V CDR1 and CDR2: SQVTM, ANQGSEA. This CDR3 contains 13 residues. This CDR3 is CSVVGGNTDTQYF.

The chain is built from TRBV12-3 or TRBV12-4 and TRBJ2-7; TCRdb names TRBD2, which stays unverified in the absence of DNA. The CDR3 extends over 14 amino acids. The CDR3 is CASSRGLAPYEQYF.

The chain carries TRBV5-1 and TRBJ1-5. The germline CDR1 and CDR2 sequences are SGHRS and YFSETQ. The CDR3 has 13 amino acids. CDR3 loop: CAKRGHSNQPQHF.

This chain uses TRBV6-5 with TRBJ2-1; TCRdb indicates TRBD2, and absent DNA this call remains unverified. CDR1 and CDR2 (germline): MNHEY, SVGAGI. There are 15 residues in the CDR3. The CDR3 region is CASSRLAGAYNEQFF.

The chain carries TRBV6-5 and TRBJ1-2; TCRdb's assignment of TRBD1 cannot be checked, as there is no DNA. The CDR3 extends over 17 amino acids. Germline V gene lookup returns CDR1 MNHEY and CDR2 SVGAGI. The CDR3 sequence: CASSSGSGTGYGYGYTF.

The J gene is TRBJ2-1, the V gene TRBV6-5; TCRdb's assignment of TRBD1 cannot be checked, as there is no DNA. The CDR3 spans 14 residues. Germline lookup yields CDR1 MNHEY and CDR2 SVGAGI. The CDR3 loop is CASKEGTGGNEQFF.

This chain's CDR3 is CASSSRPGQPYEQYF. The chain joins TRBV28 to TRBJ2-7; without DNA, the TCRdb call of TRBD1 cannot be checked. The germline gives CDR1 MDHEN, CDR2 SYDVKM. This CDR3 is 15 amino acids long.